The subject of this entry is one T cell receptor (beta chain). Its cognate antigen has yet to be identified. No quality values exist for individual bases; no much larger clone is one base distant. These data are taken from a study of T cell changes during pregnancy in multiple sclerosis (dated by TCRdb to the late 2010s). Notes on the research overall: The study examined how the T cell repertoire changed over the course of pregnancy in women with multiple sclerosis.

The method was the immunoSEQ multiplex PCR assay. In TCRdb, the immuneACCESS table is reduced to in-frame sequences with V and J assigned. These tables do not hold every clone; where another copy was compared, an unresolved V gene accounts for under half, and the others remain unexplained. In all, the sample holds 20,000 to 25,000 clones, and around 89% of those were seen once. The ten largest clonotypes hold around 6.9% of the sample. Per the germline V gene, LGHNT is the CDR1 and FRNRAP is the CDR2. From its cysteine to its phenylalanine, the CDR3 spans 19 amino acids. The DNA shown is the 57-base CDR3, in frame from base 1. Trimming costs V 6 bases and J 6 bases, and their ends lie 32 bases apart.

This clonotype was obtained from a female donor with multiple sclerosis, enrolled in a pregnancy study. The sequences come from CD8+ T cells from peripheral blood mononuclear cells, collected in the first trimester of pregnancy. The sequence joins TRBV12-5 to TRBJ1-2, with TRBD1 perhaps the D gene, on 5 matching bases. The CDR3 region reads CASGLDGGASFMARNGYTF. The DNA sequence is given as TGTGCTAGTGGCCTGGACGGCGGGGCCTCGTTTATGGCTAGGAATGGCTACACCTTC. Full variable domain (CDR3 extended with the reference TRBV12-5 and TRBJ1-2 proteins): DARVTQTPRHKVTEMGQEVTMRCQPILGHNTVFWYRQTMMQGLELLAYFRNRAPLDDSGMPKDRFSAEMPDATLATLKIQPSEPRDSAVYFCASGLDGGASFMARNGYTFGSGTRLTVV.